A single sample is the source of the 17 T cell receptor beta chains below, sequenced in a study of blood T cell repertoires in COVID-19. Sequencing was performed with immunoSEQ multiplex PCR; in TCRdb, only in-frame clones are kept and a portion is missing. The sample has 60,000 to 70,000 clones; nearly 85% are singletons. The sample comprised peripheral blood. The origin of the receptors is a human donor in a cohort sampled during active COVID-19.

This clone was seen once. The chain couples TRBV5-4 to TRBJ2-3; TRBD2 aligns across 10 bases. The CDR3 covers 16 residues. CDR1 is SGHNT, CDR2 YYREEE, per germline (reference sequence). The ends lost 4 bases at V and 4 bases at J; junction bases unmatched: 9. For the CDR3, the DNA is TGTGCCAGCAGCAGGGCCCAGCGGGGGGGCTCAGATACGCAGTATTTT. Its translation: CASSRAQRGGSDTQYF.

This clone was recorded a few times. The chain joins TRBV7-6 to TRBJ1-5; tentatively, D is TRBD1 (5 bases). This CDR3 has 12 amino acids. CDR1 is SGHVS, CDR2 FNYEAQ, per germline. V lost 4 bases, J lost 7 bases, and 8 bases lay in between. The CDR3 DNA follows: TGTGCCAGCAGCTACCCAGGGCAGCCCCAGCATTTT. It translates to CASSYPGQPQHF. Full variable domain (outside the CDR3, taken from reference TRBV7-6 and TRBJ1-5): GAGVSQSPRYKVTKRGQDVALRCDPISGHVSLYWYRQALGQGPEFLTYFNYEAQQDKSGLPNDRFSAERPEGSISTLTIQRTEQRDSAMYRCASSYPGQPQHFGDGTRLSIL.

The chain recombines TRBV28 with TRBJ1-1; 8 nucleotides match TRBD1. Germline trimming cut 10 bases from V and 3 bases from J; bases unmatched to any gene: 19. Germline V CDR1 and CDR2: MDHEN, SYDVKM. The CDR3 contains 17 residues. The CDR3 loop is CATETGAGKSGDTEAFF. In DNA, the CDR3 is TGTGCCACCGAGACAGGGGCGGGAAAAAGCGGAGACACTGAAGCTTTCTTT.

The CDR3 reads CASLEDRGGTDTQYF. The CDR3, as DNA: TGTGCCAGCCTTGAAGACAGGGGGGGAACAGATACGCAGTATTTT. The chain joins TRBV18 to TRBJ2-3; TRBD1 matches 9 bases. The trim removed 8 bases at V and 3 bases at J, leaving 9 bases unmatched. The CDR3 runs 15 residues. The germline V gene encodes CDR1 KGHSH and CDR2 LQKENI.

CDR3 DNA sequence: TGTGCCAGCAGCCCGGGGACAGGGACCTACGAGCAGTACTTC. Translated, it gives CASSPGTGTYEQYF. The chain recombines TRBV5-5 with TRBJ2-7; 9 positions agree with TRBD1. Trimming took 4 bases from V and 2 from J; bases not matched to a gene: 4. Germline V gene sequence: CDR1 SGHKS, CDR2 YYEKEE (reference sequence). The CDR3 totals 14 residues.

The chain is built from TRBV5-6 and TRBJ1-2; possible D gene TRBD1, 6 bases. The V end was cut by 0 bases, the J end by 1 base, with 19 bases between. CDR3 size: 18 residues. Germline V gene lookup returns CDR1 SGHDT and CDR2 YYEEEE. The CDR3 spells CASSLVGADRLINYGYTF. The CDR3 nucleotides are TGTGCCAGCAGCTTGGTAGGGGCGGACAGACTAATTAACTATGGCTACACCTTC. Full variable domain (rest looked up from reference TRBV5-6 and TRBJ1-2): DAGVTQSPTHLIKTRGQQVTLRCSPKSGHDTVSWYQQALGQGPQFIFQYYEEEERQRGNFPDRFSGHQFPNYSSELNVNALLLGDSALYLCASSLVGADRLINYGYTFGSGTRLTVV.

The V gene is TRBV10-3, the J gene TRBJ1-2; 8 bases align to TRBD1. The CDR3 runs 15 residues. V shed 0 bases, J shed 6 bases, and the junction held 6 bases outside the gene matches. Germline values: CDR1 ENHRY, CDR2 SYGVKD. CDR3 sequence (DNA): TGTGCCATCAGTGAGTCGACGGCAGGGGGCCATGGCTACACCTTC. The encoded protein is CAISESTAGGHGYTF.

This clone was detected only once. CDR3 sequence: CASSSGTSGGALDTQYF. The CDR3 nucleotides are TGTGCCAGCAGCTCCGGGACTAGCGGGGGGGCCTTAGATACGCAGTATTTT. This chain connects TRBV11-3 to TRBJ2-3; 16 positions match TRBD2. The ends lost 4 bases at V and 5 bases at J; junction bases unmatched: 6. The CDR3 sequence is 17 residues long. The germline V gene encodes CDR1 SGHNT and CDR2 YENEEA. Full variable domain (missing parts from reference TRBV11-3 and TRBJ2-3): EAGVVQSPRYKIIEKKQPVAFWCNPISGHNTLYWYLQNLGQGPELLIRYENEEAVDDSQLPKDRFSAERLKGVDSTLKIQPAELGDSAVYLCASSSGTSGGALDTQYFGPGTRLTVL.

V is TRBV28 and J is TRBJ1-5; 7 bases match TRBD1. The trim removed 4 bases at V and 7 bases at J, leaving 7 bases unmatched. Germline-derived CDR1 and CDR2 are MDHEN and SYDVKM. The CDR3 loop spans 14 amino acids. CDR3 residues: CASSSQTGLQPQHF. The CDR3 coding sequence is TGTGCCAGCAGTTCCCAGACAGGGCTGCAGCCCCAGCATTTT.

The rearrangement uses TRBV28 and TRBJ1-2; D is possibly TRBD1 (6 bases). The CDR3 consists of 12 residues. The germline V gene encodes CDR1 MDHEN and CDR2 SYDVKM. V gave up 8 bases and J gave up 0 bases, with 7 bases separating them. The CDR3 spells CASGQSNYGYTF. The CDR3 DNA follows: TGTGCCAGCGGACAGTCTAACTATGGCTACACCTTC.

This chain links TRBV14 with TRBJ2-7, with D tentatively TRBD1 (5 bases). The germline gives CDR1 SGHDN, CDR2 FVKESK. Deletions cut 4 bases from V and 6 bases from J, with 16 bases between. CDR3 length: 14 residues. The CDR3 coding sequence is TGTGCCAGCAGCCCCCTGGACACCTTGGGCGAGCAGTACTTC. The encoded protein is CASSPLDTLGEQYF.

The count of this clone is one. CDR3 in amino acids: CASSPPTGGRPYEQYF. CDR3 sequence (DNA): TGTGCCAGCAGCCCACCGACAGGGGGGCGACCCTACGAGCAGTACTTC. The chain combines TRBV7-8 with TRBJ2-7, with 9 bases identical to TRBD1. Trimming cost V 5 bases and J 2 bases; bases outside gene matches: 10. Germline assignment: CDR1 SGHVS and CDR2 FQNEAQ. The CDR3 is 16 residues long.

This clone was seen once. The CDR3 sequence: CASSLSGRGGLQETQYF. The CDR3 region has the DNA TGTGCCAGCAGTTTATCGGGAAGGGGGGGCCTCCAAGAGACCCAGTACTTC. The chain links TRBV27 to TRBJ2-5; a weak D match, TRBD2 (7 bases). CDR3 length: 17 residues. Trimming pared 0 bases from V and 1 base from J, leaving 15 bases between. Germline V gene lookup returns CDR1 MNHEY and CDR2 SMNVEV (reference sequence).

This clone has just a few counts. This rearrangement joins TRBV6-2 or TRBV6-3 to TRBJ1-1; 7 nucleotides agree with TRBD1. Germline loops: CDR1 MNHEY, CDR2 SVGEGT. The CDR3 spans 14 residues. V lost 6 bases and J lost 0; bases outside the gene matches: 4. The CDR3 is CASRPTGVNTEAFF. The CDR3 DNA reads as TGTGCCAGCAGACCTACAGGGGTGAACACTGAAGCTTTCTTT.

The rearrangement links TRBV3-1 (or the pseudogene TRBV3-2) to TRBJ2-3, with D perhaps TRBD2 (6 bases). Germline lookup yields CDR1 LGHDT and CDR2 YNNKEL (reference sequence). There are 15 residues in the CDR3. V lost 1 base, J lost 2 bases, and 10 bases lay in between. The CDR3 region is CASSQVGGPTDTQYF. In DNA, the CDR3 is TGTGCCAGCAGCCAAGTGGGAGGACCCACAGATACGCAGTATTTT.

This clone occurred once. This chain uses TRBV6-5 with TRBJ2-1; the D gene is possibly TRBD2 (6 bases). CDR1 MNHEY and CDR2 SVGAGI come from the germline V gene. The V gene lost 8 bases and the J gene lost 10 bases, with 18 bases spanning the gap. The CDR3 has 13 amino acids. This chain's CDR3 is CASLAPQAGEQFF. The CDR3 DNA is TGTGCCAGCCTAGCTCCTCAAGCGGGCGAGCAGTTCTTC.

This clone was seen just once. CDR3 protein: CASSPGTGSYNEQFF. For the CDR3, the DNA is TGTGCCAGCAGCCCTGGGACAGGCTCCTACAATGAGCAGTTCTTC. This chain links TRBV9 with TRBJ2-1; 8 bases agree with TRBD1. V gave up 4 bases and J gave up 0 bases; unmatched junction bases: 3. The length of the CDR3 is 15 residues. The germline V gene has CDR1 SGDLS and CDR2 YYNGEE.